These 6 T cell receptor beta chains were all obtained from the same sample, sequenced in a study of PD-1 blockade in classical Hodgkin lymphoma. The time point denotes: cycle 4 day 1 (C4D1), after less than 7 weeks of nivolumab. Every patient experienced relapse after autologous stem cell transplantation, and brentuximab vedotin exposure varied. Profiling relied on immunoSEQ multiplex PCR, and the TCRdb table lists in-frame clones only, not all of them. The repertoire includes around 50,000 clones, 90% of them detected once, and about 15% sits in the top ten. This material consisted of peripheral blood mononuclear cells (PBMCs), taken before the fourth cycle of nivolumab. These receptors were obtained from a human donor with classical Hodgkin lymphoma.

The chain couples TRBV5-1 to TRBJ2-5; 7 bases fit TRBD2. This CDR3 comprises 15 residues. The V and J ends lost 1 base and 5 bases, in that order; junction bases with no gene match: 8. Germline V gene lookup returns CDR1 SGHRS and CDR2 YFSETQ. Here the CDR3 reads CASSLSGDGVETQYF. CDR3 DNA: TGCGCCAGCAGCTTGAGCGGGGACGGAGTGGAGACCCAGTACTTC.

The chain couples TRBV9 to TRBJ2-5, with D perhaps given as TRBD1 or TRBD2 (6 bases each). V lost 4 bases and J 6 bases, leaving 19 bases between the germline ends. Germline assignment: CDR1 SGDLS and CDR2 YYNGEE. This CDR3 comprises 15 residues. The CDR3 sequence: CASSPGSQGRKTQYF. The CDR3 DNA sequence: TGTGCCAGCAGCCCAGGGTCTCAGGGGAGGAAGACCCAGTACTTC. Using reference TRBV9 and TRBJ2-5 for the parts outside the CDR3, the full variable domain is DSGVTQTPKHLITATGQRVTLRCSPRSGDLSVYWYQQSLDQGLQFLIQYYNGEERAKGNILERFSAQQFPDLHSELNLSSLELGDSALYFCASSPGSQGRKTQYFGPGTRLLVL.

J is TRBJ2-1 and V is TRBV10-1; 14 nucleotides line up with TRBD2. After removal of 6 bases from V and 8 bases from J, the junction contained 9 bases not matched to a gene. This CDR3 has 16 residues. The V gene's germline CDR1 is WNHNN and CDR2 SYGVQD (reference sequence). CDR3 protein: CASSTGTSGSLDEQFF. The CDR3 DNA follows: TGCGCCAGCAGCACCGGGACTAGCGGGAGTCTAGATGAGCAGTTCTTC.

V and J are TRBV13 and TRBJ2-1; D is unclear. Trimming pared 4 bases from V and 8 bases from J, leaving 9 bases between. CDR1 is PRHDT and CDR2 is FYEKMQ in the germline V gene (reference sequence). This CDR3 spans 12 amino acids. CDR3 DNA sequence: TGTGCCAGCAGCTCAGTTGTCGATGAGCAGTTCTTC. This translates into CASSSVVDEQFF.

This rearrangement joins TRBV18 to TRBJ1-3; weak D call: TRBD1 (5 bases). The germline gives CDR1 KGHSH, CDR2 LQKENI. This CDR3 has 15 amino acids. The V end was cut by 0 bases, the J end by 4 bases, with 10 bases between. Here the CDR3 reads CASSPPWGPGNTIYF. CDR3 coding DNA: TGTGCCAGCTCACCACCGTGGGGCCCCGGAAACACCATATATTTT.

This clone has a single count. This sequence joins TRBV28 and TRBJ2-5, with 7 bases fitting TRBD2. The CDR3 spans 14 residues. CDR1 and CDR2 (germline): MDHEN, SYDVKM. J lost 2 bases, V lost 9 bases, and 9 bases had no gene match. CDR3 DNA sequence: TGTGCCAGTGGCTGGCGGGGGATGCAAGAGACCCAGTACTTC. This gives the protein CASGWRGMQETQYF.